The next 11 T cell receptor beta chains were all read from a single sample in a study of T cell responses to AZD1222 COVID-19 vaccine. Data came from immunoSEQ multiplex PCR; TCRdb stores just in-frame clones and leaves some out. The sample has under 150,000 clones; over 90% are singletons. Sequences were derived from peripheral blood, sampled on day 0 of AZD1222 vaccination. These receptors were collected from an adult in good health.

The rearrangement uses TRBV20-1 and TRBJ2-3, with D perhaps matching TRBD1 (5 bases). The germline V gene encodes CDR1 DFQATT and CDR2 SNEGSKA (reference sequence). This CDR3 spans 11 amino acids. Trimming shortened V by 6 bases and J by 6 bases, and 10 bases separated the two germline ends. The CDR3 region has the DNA TGCAGTGCCGCAAAGGGGGATACGCAGTATTTT. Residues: CSAAKGDTQYF.

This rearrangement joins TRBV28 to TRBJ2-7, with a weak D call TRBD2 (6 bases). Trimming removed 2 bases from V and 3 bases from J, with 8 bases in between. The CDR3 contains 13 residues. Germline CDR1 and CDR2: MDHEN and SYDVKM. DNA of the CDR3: TGTGCCAGCAGTTTAGGGGGAGGCTACGAGCAGTACTTC. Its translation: CASSLGGGYEQYF.

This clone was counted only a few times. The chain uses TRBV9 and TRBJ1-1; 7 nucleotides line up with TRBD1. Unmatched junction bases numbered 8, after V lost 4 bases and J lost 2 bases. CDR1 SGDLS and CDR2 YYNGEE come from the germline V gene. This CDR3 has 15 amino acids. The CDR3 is CASSIGQARNTEAFF. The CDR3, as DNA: TGTGCCAGCAGCATCGGACAGGCCAGAAACACTGAAGCTTTCTTT.

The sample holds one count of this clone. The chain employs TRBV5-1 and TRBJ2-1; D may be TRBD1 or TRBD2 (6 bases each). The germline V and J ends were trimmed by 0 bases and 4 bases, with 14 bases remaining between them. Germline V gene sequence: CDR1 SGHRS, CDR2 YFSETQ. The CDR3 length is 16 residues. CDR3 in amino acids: CASSLGGGTLYNEQFF. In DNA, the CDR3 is TGCGCCAGCAGCTTGGGGGGCGGGACACTGTACAATGAGCAGTTCTTC.

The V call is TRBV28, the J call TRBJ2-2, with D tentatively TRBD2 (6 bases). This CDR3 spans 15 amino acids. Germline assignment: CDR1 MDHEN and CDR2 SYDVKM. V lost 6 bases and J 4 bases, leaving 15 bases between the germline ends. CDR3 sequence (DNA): TGTGCCAGCAGCGTCACTAGCATGTTCACCGGGGAGCTGTTTTTT. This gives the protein CASSVTSMFTGELFF.

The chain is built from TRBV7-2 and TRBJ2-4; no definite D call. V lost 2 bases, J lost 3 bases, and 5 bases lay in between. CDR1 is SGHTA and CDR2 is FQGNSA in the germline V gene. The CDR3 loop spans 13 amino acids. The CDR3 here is CASSLFNKNIQYF. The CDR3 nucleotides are TGTGCCAGCAGCTTATTTAACAAAAACATTCAGTACTTC.

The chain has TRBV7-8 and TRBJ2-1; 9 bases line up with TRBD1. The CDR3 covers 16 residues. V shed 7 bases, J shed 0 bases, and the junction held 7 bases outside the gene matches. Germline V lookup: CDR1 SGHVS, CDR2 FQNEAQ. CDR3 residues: CASIIQGAISYNEQFF. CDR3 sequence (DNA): TGTGCCAGCATCATACAGGGGGCAATCTCCTACAATGAGCAGTTCTTC. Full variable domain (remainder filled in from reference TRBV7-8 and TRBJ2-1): GAGVSQSPRYKVAKRGQDVALRCDPISGHVSLFWYQQALGQGPEFLTYFQNEAQLDKSGLPSDRFFAERPEGSVSTLKIQRTQQEDSAVYLCASIIQGAISYNEQFFGPGTRLTVL.

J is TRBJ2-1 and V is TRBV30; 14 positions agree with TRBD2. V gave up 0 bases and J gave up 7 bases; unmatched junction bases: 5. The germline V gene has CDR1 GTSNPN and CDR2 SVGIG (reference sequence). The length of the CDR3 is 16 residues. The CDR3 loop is CAWSVPGLAGENEQFF. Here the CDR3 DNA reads TGTGCCTGGAGTGTACCGGGACTAGCGGGGGAGAATGAGCAGTTCTTC.

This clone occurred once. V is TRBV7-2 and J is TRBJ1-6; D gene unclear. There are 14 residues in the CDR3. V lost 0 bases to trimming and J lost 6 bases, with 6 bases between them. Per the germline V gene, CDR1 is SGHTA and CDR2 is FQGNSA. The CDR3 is CASSLAWRNSPLHF. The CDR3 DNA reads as TGTGCCAGCAGCTTAGCTTGGCGTAATTCACCCCTCCACTTT.

The CDR3, as DNA: TGTGCCAGCAGTTATAATAGCGGGAGGATCACAGATACGCAGTATTTT. Its protein product is CASSYNSGRITDTQYF. This chain links TRBV6-5 with TRBJ2-3; 10 bases are a match to TRBD2. The length of the CDR3 is 16 residues. V lost 3 bases to trimming and J lost 2 bases; unmatched junction nucleotides: 5. The germline gives CDR1 MNHEY, CDR2 SVGAGI.

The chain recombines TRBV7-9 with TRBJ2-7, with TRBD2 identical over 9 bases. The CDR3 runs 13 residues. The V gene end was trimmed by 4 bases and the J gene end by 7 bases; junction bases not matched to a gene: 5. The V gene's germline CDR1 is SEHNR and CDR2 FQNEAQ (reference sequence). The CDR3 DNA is TGTGCCAGCAGCTCCCTAGCGGGGATAGAGCAGTACTTC. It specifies CASSSLAGIEQYF.